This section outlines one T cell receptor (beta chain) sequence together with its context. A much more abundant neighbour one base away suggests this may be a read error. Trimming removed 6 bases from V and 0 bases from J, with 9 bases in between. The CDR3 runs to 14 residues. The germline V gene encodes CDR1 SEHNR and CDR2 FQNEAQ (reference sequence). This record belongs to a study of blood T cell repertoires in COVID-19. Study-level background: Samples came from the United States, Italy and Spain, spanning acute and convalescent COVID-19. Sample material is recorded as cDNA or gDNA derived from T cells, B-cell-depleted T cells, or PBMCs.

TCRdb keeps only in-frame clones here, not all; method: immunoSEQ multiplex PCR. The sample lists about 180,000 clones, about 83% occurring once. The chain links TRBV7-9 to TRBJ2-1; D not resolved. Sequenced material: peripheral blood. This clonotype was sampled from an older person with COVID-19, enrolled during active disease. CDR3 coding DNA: TGTGCCAGCAGTTCGCGGAGCTCCTACAATGAGCAGTTCTTC. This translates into CASSSRSSYNEQFF. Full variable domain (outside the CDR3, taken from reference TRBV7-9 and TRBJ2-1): DTGVSQNPRHKITKRGQNVTFRCDPISEHNRLYWYRQTLGQGPEFLTYFQNEAQLEKSRLLSDRFSAERPKGSFSTLEIQRTEQGDSAMYLCASSSRSSYNEQFFGPGTRLTVL.